These T cell receptor beta chains were read from a single sample in a study of cytomegalovirus exposure and HLA in healthy donors. Profiled with immunoSEQ multiplex PCR; TCRdb holds only in-frame clones, not every one. The repertoire holds over 120,000 clones, roughly nine tenths seen once, with approximately 10% in the top ten. The sample consisted of PBMCs. The receptors derive from a woman younger than 30 in good health and CMV-seropositive. Both conserved end residues are part of each CDR3. D genes are given only for firm matches. Clone sizes are given selectively: once, few, many, or a class where the clone is expanded.

V,J,size,D,DNA,CDR3
TRBV10-3,TRBJ1-2,NA,NA,TGTGCCATCAGTGAGGGCCCGAACTATGGCTACACCTTC,CAISEGPNYGYTF
TRBV2,TRBJ1-2,NA,TRBD1,TGTGCCAGCAGTCCCCCGACAGGGCGCTATGGCTACACCTTC,CASSPPTGRYGYTF
TRBV11-1,TRBJ2-5,NA,NA,TGTGCCAGCAGTCAACAAGAGACCCAGTACTTC,CASSQQETQYF
TRBV15,TRBJ1-1,NA,NA,TGTGCCACCAGCCGGCCCACAGGGCCCCTTGACACTGAAGCTTTCTTT,CATSRPTGPLDTEAFF
TRBV2,TRBJ1-1,once,TRBD1,TGTGCCAGCAGTGGGACAGGGGCCCCATCGGATAAAGCTTTCTTT,CASSGTGAPSDKAFF
TRBV5-1,TRBJ1-1,NA,TRBD1,TGCGCCAGCAGCTCCGCCAGGTACGGGACAGGGAGGTCTGTTGAAGCTTTCTTT,CASSSARYGTGRSVEAFF
TRBV5-4,TRBJ2-7,NA,TRBD1,TGTGCCAGCAGTCCGGACAGGGGATCCTACGAGCAGTACTTC,CASSPDRGSYEQYF
TRBV6-5,TRBJ1-5,once,NA,TGTGCCAGCAGTCACAGTATCTGGCCCCAGCATTTT,CASSHSIWPQHF
TRBV19,TRBJ2-3,NA,TRBD1,TGTGCCAGTAGTATCAACAGGGGCTACACAGATACGCAGTATTTT,CASSINRGYTDTQYF
TRBV6-5,TRBJ2-2,NA,NA,TGTGCCAGCAGTTTAGCTCGGACCGGGGAGCTGTTTTTT,CASSLARTGELFF